This is a list of T cell receptor beta chains from one sample in a study of blood T cell repertoires in COVID-19. TCRdb's table, derived via immunoSEQ multiplex PCR, lists solely in-frame clones and lacks some. The data show under 170,000 clones, approximately 88% seen once. The sample taken for sequencing was peripheral blood. All receptors derive from a man aged 70-80 years with acute or convalescent COVID-19. CDR3s include the opening cysteine and the closing phenylalanine or tryptophan. A D gene is named only where the DNA matches it firmly. Clone size appears in some rows only: once, few, many, or a class for an expanded clone.

D: TRBD2; V: TRBV6-5; J: TRBJ2-7; size: .; DNA: TGTGCCAGCAGTCAACTCCTAGCGGGAGCGGGCGAGCAGTACTTC; CDR3: CASSQLLAGAGEQYF
D: .; V: TRBV24-1; J: TRBJ2-3; size: .; DNA: TGTGCCACCAGTTATTTGGTCGGCGGGACAGATACGCAGTATTTT; CDR3: CATSYLVGGTDTQYF
D: TRBD1; V: TRBV3-1/TRBV3-2; J: TRBJ1-5; size: .; DNA: TGTGCCAGCAGCCTCGGGACAGGCGGTAATCAGCCCCAGCATTTT; CDR3: CASSLGTGGNQPQHF
D: TRBD1; V: TRBV6-4; J: TRBJ2-1; size: .; DNA: TGTGCCAGCAGTGGGGACAGGGGCGGGGGTGAGCAGTTCTTC; CDR3: CASSGDRGGGEQFF
D: .; V: TRBV6-2/TRBV6-3; J: TRBJ1-5; size: .; DNA: TGTGCCAGCAGTTACTCCTCCGGACAGAAGGTGCAGCCCCAGCATTTT; CDR3: CASSYSSGQKVQPQHF
D: TRBD1; V: TRBV5-4; J: TRBJ1-2; size: .; DNA: TGTGCCAGCAGCTTGGAGGGACAGGGAATTCTGGGACGTGGCTACACCTTC; CDR3: CASSLEGQGILGRGYTF
D: .; V: TRBV12-3/TRBV12-4; J: TRBJ2-2; size: .; DNA: TGTGCCAGCAGTTTAGGGGCTACCGGGGAGCTGTTTTTT; CDR3: CASSLGATGELFF
D: .; V: TRBV18; J: TRBJ1-1; size: .; DNA: TGTGCCAGCTCACCACCTGGGGGGTTTAACACTGAAGCTTTCTTT; CDR3: CASSPPGGFNTEAFF
D: .; V: TRBV7-7; J: TRBJ2-5; size: .; DNA: TGTGCTAGCAGCTTAGGCGGGGCGCCGACGACGGAGACCCAGTACTTC; CDR3: CASSLGGAPTTETQYF
D: TRBD2; V: TRBV5-1; J: TRBJ2-3; size: .; DNA: TGCGCCAGCTTAGCGGGGGCCTCCGGACCCACAGATACGCAGTATTTT; CDR3: CASLAGASGPTDTQYF
D: TRBD2; V: TRBV30; J: TRBJ2-1; size: .; DNA: TGTGCCTGGAAAGCGGGGGCCCACAATGAGCAGTTCTTC; CDR3: CAWKAGAHNEQFF
D: .; V: TRBV5-1; J: TRBJ1-3; size: .; DNA: TGCGCCAGCAGTCCTGACAATGAGGGAAACACCATATATTTT; CDR3: CASSPDNEGNTIYF
D: TRBD2; V: TRBV23-1; J: TRBJ2-7; size: .; DNA: TGCGCCAGCGGAAGAGCGGGAGCAACCTACGAGCAGTACTTC; CDR3: CASGRAGATYEQYF
D: TRBD1; V: TRBV15; J: TRBJ1-2; size: .; DNA: TGTGCCACCAGCAGAGTTGCCCAGGGGGCGCCCGATGGCTACACCTTC; CDR3: CATSRVAQGAPDGYTF
D: .; V: TRBV2; J: TRBJ1-1; size: few; DNA: TGTGCCAGCAGTGAAACTGGGCGGAGGGGCACTGAAGCTTTCTTT; CDR3: CASSETGRRGTEAFF
D: TRBD1; V: TRBV28; J: TRBJ2-7; size: .; DNA: TGTGCCAGCACTTCCCTGACAGGGAAGTACGAGCAGTACTTC; CDR3: CASTSLTGKYEQYF
D: TRBD1; V: TRBV28; J: TRBJ2-3; size: .; DNA: TGTGCCAGCAGTTTACAGGGGGCTGGCACAGATACGCAGTATTTT; CDR3: CASSLQGAGTDTQYF
D: TRBD1; V: TRBV4-1; J: TRBJ2-7; size: .; DNA: TGCGCCAGCAGCCAAGGCCCAGACAGGGCTACCTACGAGCAGTACTTC; CDR3: CASSQGPDRATYEQYF
D: .; V: TRBV6-5; J: TRBJ1-5; size: .; DNA: TGTGCCAGCAGGGCAGGCGATCAGCCCCAGCATTTT; CDR3: CASRAGDQPQHF
D: TRBD1; V: TRBV30; J: TRBJ1-2; size: once; DNA: TGTGCCTGGAGTTCGGGCAGGGGGCTTGGCTACACCTTC; CDR3: CAWSSGRGLGYTF
D: .; V: TRBV7-9; J: TRBJ1-2; size: .; DNA: TGTGCCAGCAGCAGAGAGGGCTATGGCTACACCTTC; CDR3: CASSREGYGYTF
D: .; V: TRBV5-4; J: TRBJ2-3; size: .; DNA: TGTGCCAGCAGCCCCCTAGGGGGGGGATTAACAGATACGCAGTATTTT; CDR3: CASSPLGGGLTDTQYF
D: .; V: TRBV29-1; J: TRBJ2-3; size: .; DNA: TGCAGCGCCCTCAGCCAGCAGGATACCCCCACAGATACGCAGTATTTT; CDR3: CSALSQQDTPTDTQYF
D: TRBD1; V: TRBV4-1; J: TRBJ1-1; size: .; DNA: TGCGCCAGCAGCCAAGAGAGGGGAACAGGGGGCGGAATCGGTGCTTTCTTT; CDR3: CASSQERGTGGGIGAFF
D: .; V: TRBV28; J: TRBJ2-3; size: .; DNA: TGTGCCAGCAGTTTCGTCGCTGCGGGCACAGATACGCAGTATTTT; CDR3: CASSFVAAGTDTQYF
D: .; V: TRBV5-6; J: TRBJ2-3; size: .; DNA: TGTGCCAGCAGCTTCGGGGGTACGCAGTATTTT; CDR3: CASSFGGTQYF
D: TRBD2; V: TRBV18; J: TRBJ2-7; size: .; DNA: TGTGCCAGCTCACCCGTCCCCTCTAGCGGGGGCTCCTACGAGCAGTACTTC; CDR3: CASSPVPSSGGSYEQYF
D: .; V: TRBV28; J: TRBJ1-1; size: .; DNA: TGTGCCAGCAGTACGGGGACACCGGCGAGCACTGAAGCTTTCTTT; CDR3: CASSTGTPASTEAFF
D: .; V: TRBV18; J: TRBJ1-5; size: .; DNA: TGTGCCAGCTCCTCAGCAGCGAACCAGCCCCAGCATTTT; CDR3: CASSSAANQPQHF
D: .; V: TRBV19; J: TRBJ2-3; size: .; DNA: TGTGCCAGTAGCTCGGGGGGCGATCGCACAGATACGCAGTATTTT; CDR3: CASSSGGDRTDTQYF
D: .; V: TRBV5-1; J: TRBJ2-5; size: .; DNA: TGCGCCAGCAGCCCCCGACTAGAGGGAGAGACCCAGTACTTC; CDR3: CASSPRLEGETQYF
D: TRBD1; V: TRBV7-2; J: TRBJ1-2; size: .; DNA: TGTGCCAGCAGCTTAGGGGGACAGGGAGCCTTCGGCTATGGCTACACCTTC; CDR3: CASSLGGQGAFGYGYTF
D: .; V: TRBV3-1/TRBV3-2; J: TRBJ1-2; size: .; DNA: TGTGCCAGCAGCCAAGTATCAGAATATGGCTACACCTTC; CDR3: CASSQVSEYGYTF
D: .; V: TRBV12-3/TRBV12-4; J: TRBJ2-7; size: .; DNA: TGTGCCACCTCCGGAGTAACCTACGAGCAGTACTTC; CDR3: CATSGVTYEQYF
D: TRBD2; V: TRBV3-1/TRBV3-2; J: TRBJ2-3; size: .; DNA: TGTGCCAGCAGCCAAGATTTAGCGGGGGGGCTGGTTGTGCAGTATTTT; CDR3: CASSQDLAGGLVVQYF
D: .; V: TRBV5-1; J: TRBJ1-4; size: once; DNA: TGCGCCAGCAGCTTGGCCGTGGCAGGCCCTAATGAAAAACTGTTTTTT; CDR3: CASSLAVAGPNEKLFF
D: .; V: TRBV5-4; J: TRBJ1-1; size: .; DNA: TGTGCCAGCAGCCCTTACCCCCCCACTAAAGCTTTCTTT; CDR3: CASSPYPPTKAFF